This entry features one T cell receptor (beta chain) sequence. This study enrolled people aged about 18 to 100 from around 25 US geographic areas. A PCR-confirmed or clinician-diagnosed COVID-19 case had contacted exposed participants within 2 weeks of entry. This specimen comes from a study of blood T cell repertoires in COVID-19. Study context: Nucleic acid was either cDNA or gDNA, and it came from T cells, B-cell-depleted T cells, or PBMCs.

The protocol was immunoSEQ multiplex PCR, while the TCRdb copy is restricted to in-frame clones and leaves out a portion. The table records 290,000 or so clones, approximately 80% of them present only once. Trimming shortened V by 1 base and J by 5 bases, and 6 bases separated the two germline ends. The CDR3 is 13 residues long. Germline assignment: CDR1 MGHRA and CDR2 YSYEKL. The gene calls are TRBV4-1 and TRBJ2-1; D is unresolved. This clonotype originated in a man in his forties who had been exposed to COVID-19. The sequencing input was PBMCs or T cells enriched from blood (not recorded which). The CDR3, as DNA: TGCGCCAGCAGCCAAGCCCAGAACAATGAGCAGTTCTTC. This codes for CASSQAQNNEQFF.